These 4 T cell receptor beta chains came from one sample sequenced in a study of molecular identifiers for immune sequencing clone quantification. One entry per CDR3 protein results from TCRdb running MiXCR on the PCR reads. Here the sample spans around 480,000 distinct CDR3 sequences, roughly a fifth being singletons. Specimen: naive CD8+ T cells from blood, with Jurkat cell RNA spiked in. Subset denoted: FACS-sorted CD8+CD4-CCR7+CD45RA+ naive T cells. These receptors all come from a human donor in good health. Some libraries in this study had Jurkat cell RNA spiked in.

The V and J genes are TRBV3-1 and TRBJ1-3; TRBD1 matches 8 bases. CDR3 length equals 17 residues. The V and J ends lost 5 bases and 1 base, in that order; junction bases with no gene match: 10. Germline V lookup: CDR1 LGHDT, CDR2 YNNKEL (reference sequence). CDR3 in amino acids: CASSARTGTLSGNTIYF. CDR3 DNA: TGTGCCAGCAGCGCTCGGACAGGGACCCTATCTGGAAACACCATATATTTT.

Details on this clonotype: With a much larger clone just one base away, this may be a read error. This chain joins TRBV5-1 and TRBJ2-5; TRBD2 matches at 13 bases. Germline V gene data show CDR1 as SGHRS and CDR2 as YFSETQ. This CDR3 has 15 residues. The DNA of the CDR3 is TGCGCCAGCAGTCTGACTAGCGGGGGGCCAGAGGCCCAGTACTTC. Translating gives CASSLTSGGPEAQYF. The full variable domain, in which reference TRBV5-1 and TRBJ2-5 provide the parts outside the CDR3, is KAGVTQTPRYLIKTRGQQVTLSCSPISGHRSVSWYQQTPGQGLQFLFEYFSETQRNKGNFPGRFSGRQFSNSRSEMNVSTLELGDSALYLCASSLTSGGPEAQYFGPGTRLLVL.

A word on this clonotype: This may stem from a read error, because a much larger clone lies one nucleotide away. V is TRBV7-9 and J is TRBJ2-3; D gene unclear. Germline V gene lookup returns CDR1 SEHNR and CDR2 FQNEAQ (reference sequence). This CDR3 is built from 15 residues. The CDR3 coding sequence is TGTGTCAGCAGCCACCCCGTGGGCGGTGTCGATACGCAGTATTTT. It translates to CVSSHPVGGVDTQYF. Supplemented by reference TRBV7-9 and TRBJ2-3, the full variable domain reads DTGVSQNPRHKITKRGQNVTFRCDPISEHNRLYWYRQTLGQGPEFLTYFQNEAQLEKSRLLSDRFSAERPKGSFSTLEIQRTEQGDSAMYLCVSSHPVGGVDTQYFGPGTRLTVL.

Remarks on this clonotype: Being one base from a much bigger clone, this may be a read error. J is TRBJ1-1 and V is TRBV6-5; 8 nucleotides align to TRBD1. CDR3 size: 14 residues. The germline CDR1 and CDR2 sequences are MNHEY and SVGAGI. In nucleotides, the CDR3 is TGTGCCAGCGGTTACGCAGGGGGCTTTTCAGAAGCTTTCTTT. Translation gives CASGYAGGFSEAFF.